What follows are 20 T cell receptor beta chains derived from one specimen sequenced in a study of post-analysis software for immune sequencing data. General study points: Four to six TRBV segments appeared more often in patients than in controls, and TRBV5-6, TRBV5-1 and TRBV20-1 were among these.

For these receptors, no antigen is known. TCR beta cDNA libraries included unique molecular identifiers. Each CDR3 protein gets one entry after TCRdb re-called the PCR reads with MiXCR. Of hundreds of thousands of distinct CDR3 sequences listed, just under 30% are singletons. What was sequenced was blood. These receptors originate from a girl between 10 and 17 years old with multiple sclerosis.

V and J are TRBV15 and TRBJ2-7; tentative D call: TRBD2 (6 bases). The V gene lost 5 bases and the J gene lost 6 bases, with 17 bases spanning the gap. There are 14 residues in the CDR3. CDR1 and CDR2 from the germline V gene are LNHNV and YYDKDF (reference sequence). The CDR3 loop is CATSPRPGEVEQYF. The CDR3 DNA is TGTGCCACCAGCCCAAGACCGGGGGAGGTCGAGCAGTACTTC.

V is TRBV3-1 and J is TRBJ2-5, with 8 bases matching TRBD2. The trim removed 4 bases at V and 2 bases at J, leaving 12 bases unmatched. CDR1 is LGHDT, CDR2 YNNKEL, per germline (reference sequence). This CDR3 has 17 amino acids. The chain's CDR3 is CASSPPSGGRAQETQYF. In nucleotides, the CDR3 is TGTGCCAGCAGCCCCCCCTCGGGGGGGCGGGCTCAAGAGACCCAGTACTTC.

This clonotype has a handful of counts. The CDR3 DNA reads as TGCAGCGTCCAACCTACAGGGAATTCACCCCTCCACTTT. This encodes CSVQPTGNSPLHF. This rearrangement joins TRBV29-1 to TRBJ1-6; D is possibly TRBD1 (6 bases). V was clipped by 6 bases and J by 7 bases, with 13 bases between them. Germline lookup yields CDR1 SQVTM and CDR2 ANQGSEA. The CDR3 spans 13 residues.

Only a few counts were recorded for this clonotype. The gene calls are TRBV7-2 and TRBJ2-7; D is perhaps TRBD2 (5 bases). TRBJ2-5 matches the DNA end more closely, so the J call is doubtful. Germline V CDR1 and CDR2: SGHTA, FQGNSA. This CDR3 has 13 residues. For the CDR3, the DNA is TGTGCCAGCAGCAATAGCGAAGGCGAGACCCAGTACTTC. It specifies CASSNSEGETQYF.

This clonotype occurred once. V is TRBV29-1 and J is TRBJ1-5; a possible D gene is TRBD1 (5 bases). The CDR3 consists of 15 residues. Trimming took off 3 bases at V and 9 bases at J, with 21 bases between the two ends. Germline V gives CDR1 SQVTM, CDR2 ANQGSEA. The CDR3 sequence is CSVDTTTARYRPQHF. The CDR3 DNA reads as TGCAGCGTTGATACCACGACAGCCCGATATCGGCCCCAGCATTTT.

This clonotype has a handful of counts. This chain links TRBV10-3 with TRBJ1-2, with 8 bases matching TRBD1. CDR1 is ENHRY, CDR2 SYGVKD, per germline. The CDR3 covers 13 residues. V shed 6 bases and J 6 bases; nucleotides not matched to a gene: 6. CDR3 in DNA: TGTGCCATCAGGGACAGGGAAAGGGATGGCTACACCTTC. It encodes CAIRDRERDGYTF.

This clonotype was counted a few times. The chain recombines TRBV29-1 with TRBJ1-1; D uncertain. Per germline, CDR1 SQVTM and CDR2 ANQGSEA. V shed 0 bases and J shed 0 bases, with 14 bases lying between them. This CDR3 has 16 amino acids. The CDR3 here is CSVEDRRFSMNTEAFF. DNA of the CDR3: TGCAGCGTTGAAGACAGGAGATTTTCCATGAACACTGAAGCTTTCTTT. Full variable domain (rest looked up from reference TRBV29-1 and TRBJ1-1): SAVISQKPSRDICQRGTSLTIQCQVDSQVTMMFWYRQQPGQSLTLIATANQGSEATYESGFVIDKFPISRPNLTFSTLTVSNMSPEDSSIYLCSVEDRRFSMNTEAFFGQGTRLTVV.

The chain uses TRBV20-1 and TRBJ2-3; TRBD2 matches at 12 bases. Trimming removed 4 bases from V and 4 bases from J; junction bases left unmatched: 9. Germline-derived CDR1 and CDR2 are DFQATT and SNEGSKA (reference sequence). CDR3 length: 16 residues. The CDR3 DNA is TGCAGTGCTACTCTAGCGGGAGGGCCCATCGCAGATACGCAGTATTTT. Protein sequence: CSATLAGGPIADTQYF.

CDR3 coding DNA: TGTGCCAGCGGCGCTACTAGGGGAATCGACGAGCAGTACTTC. Its protein product is CASGATRGIDEQYF. This chain connects TRBV12-3 or TRBV12-4 to TRBJ2-7; D may correspond to TRBD1 or TRBD2 (5 bases each). Trimming took off 8 bases at V and 5 bases at J, with 19 bases between the two ends. CDR3 length: 14 amino acids.

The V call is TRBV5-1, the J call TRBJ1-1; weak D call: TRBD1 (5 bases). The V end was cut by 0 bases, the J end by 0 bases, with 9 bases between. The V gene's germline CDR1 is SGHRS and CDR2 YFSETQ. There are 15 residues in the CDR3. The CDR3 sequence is CASSLVGVMNTEAFF. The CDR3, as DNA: TGCGCCAGCAGCTTGGTGGGGGTAATGAACACTGAAGCTTTCTTT.

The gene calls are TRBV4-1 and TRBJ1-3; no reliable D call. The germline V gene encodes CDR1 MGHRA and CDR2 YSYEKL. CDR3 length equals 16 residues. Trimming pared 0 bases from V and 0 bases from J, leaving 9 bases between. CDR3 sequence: CASSQDPGRSGNTIYF. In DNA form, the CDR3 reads TGCGCCAGCAGCCAAGATCCAGGCCGCTCTGGAAACACCATATATTTT.

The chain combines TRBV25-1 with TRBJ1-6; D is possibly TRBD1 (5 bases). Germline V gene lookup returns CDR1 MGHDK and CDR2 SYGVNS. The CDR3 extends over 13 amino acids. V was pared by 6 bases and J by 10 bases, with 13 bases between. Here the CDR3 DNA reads TGTGCCAGCAGAGGAGAGGGGAACTCACCCCTCCACTTT. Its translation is CASRGEGNSPLHF.

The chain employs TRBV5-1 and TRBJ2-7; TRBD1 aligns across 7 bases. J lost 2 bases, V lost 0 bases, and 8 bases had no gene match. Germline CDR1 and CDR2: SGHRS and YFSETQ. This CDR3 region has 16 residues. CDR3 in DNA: TGCGCCAGCAGCTTGGAGGGGGCAGGTTGGACCTACGAGCAGTACTTC. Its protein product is CASSLEGAGWTYEQYF. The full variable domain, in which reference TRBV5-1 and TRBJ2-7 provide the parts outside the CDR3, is KAGVTQTPRYLIKTRGQQVTLSCSPISGHRSVSWYQQTPGQGLQFLFEYFSETQRNKGNFPGRFSGRQFSNSRSEMNVSTLELGDSALYLCASSLEGAGWTYEQYFGPGTRLTVT.

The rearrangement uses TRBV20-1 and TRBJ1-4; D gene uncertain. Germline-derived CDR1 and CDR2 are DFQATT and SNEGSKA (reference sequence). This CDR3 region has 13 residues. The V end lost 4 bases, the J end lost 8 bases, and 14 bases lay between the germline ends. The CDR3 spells CSAMDGSLEKLFF. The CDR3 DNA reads TGCAGTGCTATGGACGGGTCCCTGGAAAAACTGTTTTTT.

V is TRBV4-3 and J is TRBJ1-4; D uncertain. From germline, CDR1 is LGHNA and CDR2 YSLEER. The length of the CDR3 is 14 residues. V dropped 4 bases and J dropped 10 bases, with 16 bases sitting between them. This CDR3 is CASSPASTSRKLFF. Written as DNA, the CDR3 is TGCGCCAGCAGCCCAGCTTCGACGAGCCGAAAACTGTTTTTT.

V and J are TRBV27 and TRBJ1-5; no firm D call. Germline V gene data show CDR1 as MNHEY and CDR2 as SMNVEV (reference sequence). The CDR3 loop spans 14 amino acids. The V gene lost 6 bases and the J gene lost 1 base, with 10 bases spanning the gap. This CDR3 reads CASSDVSSNQPQHF. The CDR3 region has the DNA TGTGCCAGCAGCGACGTGTCGAGCAATCAGCCCCAGCATTTT.

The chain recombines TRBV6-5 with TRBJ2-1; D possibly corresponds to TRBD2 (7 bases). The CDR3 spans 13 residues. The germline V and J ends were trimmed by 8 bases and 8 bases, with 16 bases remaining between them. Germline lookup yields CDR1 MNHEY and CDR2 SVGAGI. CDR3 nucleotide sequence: TGTGCCAGCGGGGGAGGGGGTTTGTATGAGCAGTTCTTC. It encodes CASGGGGLYEQFF.

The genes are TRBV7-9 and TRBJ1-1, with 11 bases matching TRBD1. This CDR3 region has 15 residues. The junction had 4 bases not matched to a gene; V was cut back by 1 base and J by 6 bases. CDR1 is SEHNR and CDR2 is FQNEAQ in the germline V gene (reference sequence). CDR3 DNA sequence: TGTGCCAGCAGCTTAGTGGGACAGGGGGTGGCTGAAGCTTTCTTT. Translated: CASSLVGQGVAEAFF.

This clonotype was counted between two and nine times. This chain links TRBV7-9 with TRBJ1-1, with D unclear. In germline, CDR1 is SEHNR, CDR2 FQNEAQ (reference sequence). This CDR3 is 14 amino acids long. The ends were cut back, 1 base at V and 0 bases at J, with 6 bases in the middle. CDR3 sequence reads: CASSLGSMNTEAFF. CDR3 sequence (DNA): TGTGCCAGCAGCTTAGGCTCGATGAACACTGAAGCTTTCTTT. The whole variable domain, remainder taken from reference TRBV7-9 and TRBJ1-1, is DTGVSQNPRHKITKRGQNVTFRCDPISEHNRLYWYRQTLGQGPEFLTYFQNEAQLEKSRLLSDRFSAERPKGSFSTLEIQRTEQGDSAMYLCASSLGSMNTEAFFGQGTRLTVV.

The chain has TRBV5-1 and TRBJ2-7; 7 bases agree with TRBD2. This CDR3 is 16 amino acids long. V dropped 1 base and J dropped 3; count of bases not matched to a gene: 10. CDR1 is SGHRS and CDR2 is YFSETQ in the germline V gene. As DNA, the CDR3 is TGCGCCAGCAGCTTGCTTCGGGAGCGGGGAGGCTACGAGCAGTACTTC. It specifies CASSLLRERGGYEQYF. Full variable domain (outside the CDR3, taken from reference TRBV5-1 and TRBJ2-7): KAGVTQTPRYLIKTRGQQVTLSCSPISGHRSVSWYQQTPGQGLQFLFEYFSETQRNKGNFPGRFSGRQFSNSRSEMNVSTLELGDSALYLCASSLLRERGGYEQYFGPGTRLTVT.